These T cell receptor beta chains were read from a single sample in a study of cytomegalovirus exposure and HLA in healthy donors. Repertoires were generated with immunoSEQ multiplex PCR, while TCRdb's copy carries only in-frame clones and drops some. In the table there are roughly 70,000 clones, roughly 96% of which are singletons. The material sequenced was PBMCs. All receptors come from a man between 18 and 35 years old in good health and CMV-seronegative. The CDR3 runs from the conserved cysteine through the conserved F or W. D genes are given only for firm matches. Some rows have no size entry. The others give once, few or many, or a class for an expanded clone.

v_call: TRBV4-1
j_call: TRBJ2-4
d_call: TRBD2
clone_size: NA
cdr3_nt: TGCGCCAGCAGCCAAGATAGCGGGAGAGCCAAAAACATTCAGTACTTC
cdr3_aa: CASSQDSGRAKNIQYF

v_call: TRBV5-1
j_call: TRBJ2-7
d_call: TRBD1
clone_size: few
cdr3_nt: TGCGCCAGCAGCGTTGAGGGACAGGCGTCTCGCGAGCAGTACTTC
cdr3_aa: CASSVEGQASREQYF

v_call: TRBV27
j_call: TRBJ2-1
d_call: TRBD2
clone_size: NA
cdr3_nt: TGTGCCAGCGGGGAACTAGCGGGAGGGCCGAATGAGCAGTTCTTC
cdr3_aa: CASGELAGGPNEQFF

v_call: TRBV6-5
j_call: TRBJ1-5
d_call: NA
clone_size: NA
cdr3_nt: TGTGCCAGCAGTTACTCAACTCAACAGCCCCAGCATTTT
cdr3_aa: CASSYSTQQPQHF

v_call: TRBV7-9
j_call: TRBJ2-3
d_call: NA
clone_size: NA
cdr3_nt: TGTGCCAGCAGCCCACAGGGTAGGGTCACAGATACGCAGTATTTT
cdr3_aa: CASSPQGRVTDTQYF

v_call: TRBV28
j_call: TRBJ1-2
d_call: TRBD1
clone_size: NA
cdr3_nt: TGTGCCAGCAGTGGACAGGGGTTCGGCTACACCTTC
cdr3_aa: CASSGQGFGYTF

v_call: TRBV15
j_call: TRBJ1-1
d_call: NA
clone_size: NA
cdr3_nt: TGTGCCACCCACTCCGACATAAACACTGAAGCTTTCTTT
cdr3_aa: CATHSDINTEAFF

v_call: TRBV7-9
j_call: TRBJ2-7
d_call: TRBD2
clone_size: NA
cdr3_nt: TGTGCCAGCAGCTTAGGATCTAGCGGGGACTCCTACGAGCAGTACTTC
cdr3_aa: CASSLGSSGDSYEQYF

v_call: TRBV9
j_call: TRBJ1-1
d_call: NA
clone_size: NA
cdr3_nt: TGTGCCAGCAGCGTAGAAGGAACGGGGAACACTGAAGCTTTCTTT
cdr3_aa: CASSVEGTGNTEAFF

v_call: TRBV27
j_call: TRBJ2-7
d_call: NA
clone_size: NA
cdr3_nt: TGTGCCAGCAGTCACGGACAGAGCTCCTACGAGCAGTACTTC
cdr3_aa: CASSHGQSSYEQYF

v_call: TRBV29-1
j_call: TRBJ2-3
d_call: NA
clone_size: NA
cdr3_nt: TGCAGCGTTGAACCAGGGGGGATCACAGATACGCAGTATTTT
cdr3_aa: CSVEPGGITDTQYF

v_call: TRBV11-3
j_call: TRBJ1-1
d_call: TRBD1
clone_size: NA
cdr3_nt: TGTGCCAGCAGCTCCAGACAGGGCAAGAACACTGAAGCTTTCTTT
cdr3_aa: CASSSRQGKNTEAFF

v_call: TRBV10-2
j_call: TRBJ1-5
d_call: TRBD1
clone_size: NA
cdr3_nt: TGCGCCAGCAGTGAAAGGGACAGGGTAAATCAGCCCCAGCATTTT
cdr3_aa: CASSERDRVNQPQHF

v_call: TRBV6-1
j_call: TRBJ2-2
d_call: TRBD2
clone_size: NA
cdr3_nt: TGTGCCAGTCCTAGCGGGACCCACACCGGGGAGCTGTTTTTT
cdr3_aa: CASPSGTHTGELFF

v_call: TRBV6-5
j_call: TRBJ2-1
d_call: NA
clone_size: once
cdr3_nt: TGTGCCAGCAGTACAGGAACGACCCTGTACAATGAGCAGTTCTTC
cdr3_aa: CASSTGTTLYNEQFF

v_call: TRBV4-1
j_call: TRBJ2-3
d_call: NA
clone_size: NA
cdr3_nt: TGCGCCAGCAGCTATAGGGACAGTCGGGGGGATACGCAGTATTTT
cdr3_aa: CASSYRDSRGDTQYF

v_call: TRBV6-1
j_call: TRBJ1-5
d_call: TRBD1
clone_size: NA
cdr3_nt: TGTGCCAGCAGTGGGGGGACAGGGGGCAATCAGCCCCAGCATTTT
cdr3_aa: CASSGGTGGNQPQHF

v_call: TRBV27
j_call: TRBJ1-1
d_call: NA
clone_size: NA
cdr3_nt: TGTGCCAGCAGTTTAAGGTGGGAGGTGGCAGCCACTGAAGCTTTCTTT
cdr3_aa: CASSLRWEVAATEAFF

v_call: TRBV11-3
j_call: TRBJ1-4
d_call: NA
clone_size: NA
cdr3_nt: TGTGCCAGCAGCTTAGGGACAAAGGAAAAACTGTTTTTT
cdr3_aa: CASSLGTKEKLFF

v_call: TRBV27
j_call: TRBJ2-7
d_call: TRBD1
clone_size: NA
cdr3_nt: TGTGCCAGCAAGAAGACAGGGGGTAGCGAGCAGTACTTC
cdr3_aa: CASKKTGGSEQYF

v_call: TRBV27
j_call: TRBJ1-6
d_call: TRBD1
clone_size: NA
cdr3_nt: TGTGCCGTCTCAGGGGGCTGGAATTCACCCCTCCACTTT
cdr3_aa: CAVSGGWNSPLHF

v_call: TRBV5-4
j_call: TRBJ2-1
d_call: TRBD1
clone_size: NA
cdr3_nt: TGTGCCAGCAGCCCAGGGGGCCATGAGCAGTTCTTC
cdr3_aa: CASSPGGHEQFF

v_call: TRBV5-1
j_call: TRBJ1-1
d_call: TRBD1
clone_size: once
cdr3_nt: TGCGCCAGCAGCTTGACCTGGGACAGGGGAGGCACTGAAGCTTTCTTT
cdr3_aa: CASSLTWDRGGTEAFF

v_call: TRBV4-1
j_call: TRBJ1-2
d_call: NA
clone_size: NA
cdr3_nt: TGCGCCAGCAGCCAAGATGGGGCAGACTATGGCTACACCTTC
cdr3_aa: CASSQDGADYGYTF

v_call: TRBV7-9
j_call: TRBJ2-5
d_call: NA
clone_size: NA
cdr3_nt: TGTGCCAGCAGCTGGGGCGGAGAGACCCAGTACTTC
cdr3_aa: CASSWGGETQYF